This T cell receptor beta chain emerged from a study of technical replicates of blood from a handful of donors. Measured with immunoSEQ multiplex PCR; TCRdb has only the in-frame clones, and not every one. Of about 68,000 clones in the sample, about 97% were seen once. There are 13 residues in the CDR3. The germline V and J ends were trimmed by 6 bases and 3 bases, with 9 bases remaining between them. Germline V CDR1 and CDR2: MNHEY, SVGAGI. This rearrangement joins TRBV6-5 to TRBJ1-3; TRBD1 is a possible D gene (6 bases). Sequences were obtained from T cells isolated from PBMCs. The source is a human donor in good health. CDR3 sequence reads: CASSLGGGNTIYF. CDR3 coding DNA: TGTGCCAGCAGCTTAGGGGGTGGAAACACCATATATTTT.